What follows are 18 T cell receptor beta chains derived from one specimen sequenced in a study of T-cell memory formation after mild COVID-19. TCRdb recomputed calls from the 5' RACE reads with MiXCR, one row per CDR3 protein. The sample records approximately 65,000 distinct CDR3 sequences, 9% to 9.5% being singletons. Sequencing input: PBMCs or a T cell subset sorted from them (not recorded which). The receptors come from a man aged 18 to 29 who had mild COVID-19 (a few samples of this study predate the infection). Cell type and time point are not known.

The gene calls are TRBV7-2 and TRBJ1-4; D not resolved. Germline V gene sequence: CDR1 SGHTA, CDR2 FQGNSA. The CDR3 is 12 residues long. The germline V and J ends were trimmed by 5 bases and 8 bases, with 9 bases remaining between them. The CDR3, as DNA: TGTGCCAGCAGCCTCCCAAGGGAAAAACTGTTTTTT. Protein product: CASSLPREKLFF. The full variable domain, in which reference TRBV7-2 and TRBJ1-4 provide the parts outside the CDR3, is GAGVSQSPSNKVTEKGKDVELRCDPISGHTALYWYRQSLGQGLEFLIYFQGNSAPDKSGLPSDRFSAERTGGSVSTLTIQRTQQEDSAVYLCASSLPREKLFFGSGTQLSVL.

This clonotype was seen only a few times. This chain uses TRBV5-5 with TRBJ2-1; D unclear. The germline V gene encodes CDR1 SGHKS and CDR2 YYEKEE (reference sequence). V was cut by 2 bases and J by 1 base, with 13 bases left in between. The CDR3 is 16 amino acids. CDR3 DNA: TGTGCCAGCAGCTTTCTCCCGATTGGGTCCTACAATGAGCAGTTCTTC. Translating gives CASSFLPIGSYNEQFF.

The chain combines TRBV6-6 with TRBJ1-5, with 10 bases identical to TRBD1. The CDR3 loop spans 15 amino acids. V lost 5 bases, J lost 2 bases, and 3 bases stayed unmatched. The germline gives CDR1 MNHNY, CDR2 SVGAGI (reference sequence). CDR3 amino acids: CASSRDRGGNQPQHF. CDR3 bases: TGTGCCAGCAGTCGGGACAGGGGAGGCAATCAGCCCCAGCATTTT.

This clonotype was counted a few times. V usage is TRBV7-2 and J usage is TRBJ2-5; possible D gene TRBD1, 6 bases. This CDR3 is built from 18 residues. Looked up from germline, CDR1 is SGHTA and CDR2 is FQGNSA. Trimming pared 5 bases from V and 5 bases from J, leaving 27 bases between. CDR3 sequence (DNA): TGTGCCAGCAGCCAGGGAAACAGAAGAACAGGGTCTGGGGAGACCCAGTACTTC. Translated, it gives CASSQGNRRTGSGETQYF. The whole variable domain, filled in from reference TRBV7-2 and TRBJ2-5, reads GAGVSQSPSNKVTEKGKDVELRCDPISGHTALYWYRQSLGQGLEFLIYFQGNSAPDKSGLPSDRFSAERTGGSVSTLTIQRTQQEDSAVYLCASSQGNRRTGSGETQYFGPGTRLLVL.

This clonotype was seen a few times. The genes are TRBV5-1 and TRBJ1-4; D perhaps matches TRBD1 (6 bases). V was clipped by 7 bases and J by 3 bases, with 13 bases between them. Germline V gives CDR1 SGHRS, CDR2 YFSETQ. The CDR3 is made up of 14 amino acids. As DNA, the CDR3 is TGCGCCAGCGGAGCGGACAGTTCTAATGAAAAACTGTTTTTT. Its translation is CASGADSSNEKLFF.

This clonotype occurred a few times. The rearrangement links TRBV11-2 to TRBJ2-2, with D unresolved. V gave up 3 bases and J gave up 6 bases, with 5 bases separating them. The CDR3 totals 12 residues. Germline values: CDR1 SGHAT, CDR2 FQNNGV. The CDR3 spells CASSFQSGELFF. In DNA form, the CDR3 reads TGTGCCAGCAGCTTTCAGTCCGGGGAGCTGTTTTTT.

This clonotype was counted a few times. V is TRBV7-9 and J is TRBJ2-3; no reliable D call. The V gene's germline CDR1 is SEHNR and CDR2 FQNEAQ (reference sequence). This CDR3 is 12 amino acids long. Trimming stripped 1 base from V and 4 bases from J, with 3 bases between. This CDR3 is CASSLGADTQYF. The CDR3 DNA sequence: TGTGCCAGCAGCTTAGGGGCAGATACGCAGTATTTT.

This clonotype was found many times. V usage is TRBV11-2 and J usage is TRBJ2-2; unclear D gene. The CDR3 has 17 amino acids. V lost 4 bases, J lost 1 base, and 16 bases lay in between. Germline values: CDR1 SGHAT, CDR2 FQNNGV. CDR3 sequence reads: CASSSFTVFVNTGELFF. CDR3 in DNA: TGTGCCAGCAGCTCCTTTACAGTATTCGTGAACACCGGGGAGCTGTTTTTT.

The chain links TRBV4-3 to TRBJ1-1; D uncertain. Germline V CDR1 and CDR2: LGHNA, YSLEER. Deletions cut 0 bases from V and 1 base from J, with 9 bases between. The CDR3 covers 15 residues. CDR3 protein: CASSQDWVENTEAFF. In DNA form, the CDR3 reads TGCGCCAGCAGCCAAGATTGGGTTGAGAACACTGAAGCTTTCTTT.

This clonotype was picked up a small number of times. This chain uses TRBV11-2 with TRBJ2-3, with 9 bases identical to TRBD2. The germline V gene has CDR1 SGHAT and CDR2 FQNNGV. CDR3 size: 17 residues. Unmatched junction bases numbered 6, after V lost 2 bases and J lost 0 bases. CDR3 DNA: TGTGCCAGCAGCTTATTACCTAGCGGGGTTAGCACAGATACGCAGTATTTT. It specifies CASSLLPSGVSTDTQYF. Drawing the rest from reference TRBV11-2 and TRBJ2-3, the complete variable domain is EAGVAQSPRYKIIEKRQSVAFWCNPISGHATLYWYQQILGQGPKLLIQFQNNGVVDDSQLPKDRFSAERLKGVDSTLKIQPAKLEDSAVYLCASSLLPSGVSTDTQYFGPGTRLTVL.

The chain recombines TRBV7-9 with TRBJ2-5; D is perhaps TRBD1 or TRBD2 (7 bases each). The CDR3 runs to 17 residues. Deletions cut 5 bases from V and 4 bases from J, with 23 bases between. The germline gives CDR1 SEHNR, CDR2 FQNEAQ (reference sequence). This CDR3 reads CASSDPQGEGWAETQYF. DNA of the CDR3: TGTGCCAGCAGCGACCCTCAGGGGGAGGGATGGGCAGAGACCCAGTACTTC.

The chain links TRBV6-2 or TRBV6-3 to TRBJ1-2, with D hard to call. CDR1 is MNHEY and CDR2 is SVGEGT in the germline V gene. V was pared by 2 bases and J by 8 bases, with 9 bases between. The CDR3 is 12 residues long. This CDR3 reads CASSYAGYGYTF. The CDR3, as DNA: TGTGCCAGCAGTTACGCGGGGTACGGCTACACCTTC.

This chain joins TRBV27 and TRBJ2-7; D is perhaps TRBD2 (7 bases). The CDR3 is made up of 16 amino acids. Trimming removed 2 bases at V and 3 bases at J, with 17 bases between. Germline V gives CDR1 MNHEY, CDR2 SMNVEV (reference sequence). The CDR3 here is CASSLGVGGASYEQYF. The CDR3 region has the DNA TGTGCCAGCAGTTTAGGGGTGGGGGGGGCTAGCTACGAGCAGTACTTC.

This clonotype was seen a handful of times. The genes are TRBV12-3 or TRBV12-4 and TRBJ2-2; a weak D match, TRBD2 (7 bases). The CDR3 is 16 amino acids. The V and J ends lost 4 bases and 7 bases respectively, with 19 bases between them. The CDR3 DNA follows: TGTGCCAGCAGTTCTTTATACGGGGGGCAGGGCGGGGAGCTGTTTTTT. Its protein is CASSSLYGGQGGELFF.

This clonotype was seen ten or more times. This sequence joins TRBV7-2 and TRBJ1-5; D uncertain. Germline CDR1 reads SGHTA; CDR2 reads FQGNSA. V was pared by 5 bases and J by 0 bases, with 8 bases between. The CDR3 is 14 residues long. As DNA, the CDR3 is TGTGCCAGCAGCCCCCGGGGTAGCAATCAGCCCCAGCATTTT. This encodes CASSPRGSNQPQHF.

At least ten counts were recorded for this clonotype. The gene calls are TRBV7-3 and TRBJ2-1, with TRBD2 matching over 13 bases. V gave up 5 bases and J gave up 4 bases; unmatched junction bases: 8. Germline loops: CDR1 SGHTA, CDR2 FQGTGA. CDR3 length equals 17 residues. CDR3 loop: CASSPPGLAGMYNEQFF. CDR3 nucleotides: TGTGCCAGCAGCCCCCCGGGACTAGCGGGGATGTACAATGAGCAGTTCTTC.

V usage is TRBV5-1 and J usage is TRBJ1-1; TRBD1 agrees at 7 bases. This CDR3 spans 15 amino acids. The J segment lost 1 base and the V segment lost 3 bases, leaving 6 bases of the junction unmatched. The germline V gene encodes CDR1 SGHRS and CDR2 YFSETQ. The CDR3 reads CASSYSQGENTEAFF. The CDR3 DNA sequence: TGCGCCAGCAGCTATTCCCAGGGGGAGAACACTGAAGCTTTCTTT.

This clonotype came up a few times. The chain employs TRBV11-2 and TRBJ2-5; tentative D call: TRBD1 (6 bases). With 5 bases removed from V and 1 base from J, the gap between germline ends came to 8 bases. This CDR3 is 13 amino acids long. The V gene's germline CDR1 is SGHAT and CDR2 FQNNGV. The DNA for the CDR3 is TGTGCCAGCAGCCGGACAGTCCAAGAGACCCAGTACTTC. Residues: CASSRTVQETQYF.